This TCR beta chain was recovered during a study of identical twins. Regarding the study as a whole: In cord blood, abundant beta clonotypes had fewer insertions; memory showed no trend.

Each CDR3 protein is one row after TCRdb ran MiXCR on the 5' RACE reads. The sample comprises 420,000 or so distinct CDR3 sequences, less than 20% of which are singletons, and about 12% rests with the top ten. The CDR3 contains 11 residues. With 4 bases removed from V and 6 bases from J, the gap between germline ends came to 7 bases. Germline V lookup: CDR1 SQVTM, CDR2 ANQGSEA. Remarks on this clonotype: Its target is not known.

Every sampled donor was Caucasian and healthy. The sequence was obtained from a man aged 45 to 65 in good health. The chain links TRBV29-1 to TRBJ2-1, with D unclear. Sequencing input: naive T cells sorted from blood. CDR3 coding DNA: TGCAGCGTTGTTGACTTCAATGAGCAGTTCTTC. Amino acid sequence: CSVVDFNEQFF.